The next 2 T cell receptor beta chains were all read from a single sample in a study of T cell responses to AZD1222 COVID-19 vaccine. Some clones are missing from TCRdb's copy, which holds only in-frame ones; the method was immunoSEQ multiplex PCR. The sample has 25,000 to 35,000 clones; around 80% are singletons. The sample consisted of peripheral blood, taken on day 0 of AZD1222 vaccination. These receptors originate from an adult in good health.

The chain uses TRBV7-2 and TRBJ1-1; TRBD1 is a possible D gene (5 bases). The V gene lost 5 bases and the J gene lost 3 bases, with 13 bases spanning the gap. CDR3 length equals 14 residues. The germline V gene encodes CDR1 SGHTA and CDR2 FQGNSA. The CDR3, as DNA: TGTGCCAGCAGCCCCCGGGGGTGGGACACTGAAGCTTTCTTT. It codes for CASSPRGWDTEAFF.

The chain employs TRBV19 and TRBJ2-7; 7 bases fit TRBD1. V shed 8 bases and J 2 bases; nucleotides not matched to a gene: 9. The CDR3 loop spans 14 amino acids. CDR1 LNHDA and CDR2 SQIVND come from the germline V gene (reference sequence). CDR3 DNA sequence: TGTGCCAGTCAACGGGACAGTCCACCCTACGAGCAGTACTTC. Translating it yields CASQRDSPPYEQYF. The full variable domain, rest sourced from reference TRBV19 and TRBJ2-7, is DGGITQSPKYLFRKEGQNVTLSCEQNLNHDAMYWYRQDPGQGLRLIYYSQIVNDFQKGDIAEGYSVSREKKESFPLTVTSAQKNPTAFYLCASQRDSPPYEQYFGPGTRLTVT.